The clone carrying this T cell receptor beta chain was found a few times. Its target is not known. The data derive from a study of post-analysis software for immune sequencing data. Study-level findings and limits: Those samples that were prepared in the same batch co-clustered strongly by F measure. Significantly decreased normalized Chao1 diversity was recorded for multiple sclerosis patients relative to controls. Relative to controls, patients had 5 or 6 TRBV segments at higher frequency, with TRBV5-6, TRBV5-1 and TRBV20-1 among these.

The CDR3 runs 16 residues. V lost 2 bases to trimming and J lost 7 bases; unmatched junction nucleotides: 8. Germline CDR1 MGHDK, CDR2 SYGVNS. Unique molecular identifiers were present in the TCR beta cDNA libraries. T cells numbering about 0.9 to 10 million yielded cDNA molecules that totaled roughly 500,000. TCRdb processed the PCR reads anew with MiXCR; each CDR3 protein has one entry. The data show fewer than 550,000 distinct CDR3 sequences, 34% seen once. The sample was blood. This receptor was obtained from a girl aged 2-17 years with multiple sclerosis. The chain employs TRBV25-1 and TRBJ2-7; 13 nucleotides match TRBD2. This chain's CDR3 is CASSEPGLAGSGEQYF. The DNA for the CDR3 is TGTGCCAGCAGTGAACCGGGACTAGCGGGGTCCGGGGAGCAGTACTTC.